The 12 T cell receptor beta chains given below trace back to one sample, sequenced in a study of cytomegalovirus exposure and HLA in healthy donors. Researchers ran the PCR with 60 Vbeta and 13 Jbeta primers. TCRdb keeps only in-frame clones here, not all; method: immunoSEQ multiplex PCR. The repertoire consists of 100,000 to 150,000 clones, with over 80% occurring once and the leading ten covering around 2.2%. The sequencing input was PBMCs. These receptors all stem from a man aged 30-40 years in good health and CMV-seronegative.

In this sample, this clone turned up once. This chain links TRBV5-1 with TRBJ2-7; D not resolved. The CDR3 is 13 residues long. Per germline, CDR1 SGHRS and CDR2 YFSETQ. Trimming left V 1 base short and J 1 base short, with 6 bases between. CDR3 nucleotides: TGCGCCAGCAGCTTGACAGTTTCCTACGAGCAGTACTTC. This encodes CASSLTVSYEQYF.

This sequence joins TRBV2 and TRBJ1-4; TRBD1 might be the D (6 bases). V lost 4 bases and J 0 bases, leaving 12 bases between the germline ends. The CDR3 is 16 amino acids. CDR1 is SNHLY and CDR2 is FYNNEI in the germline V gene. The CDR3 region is CASSVTRGATNEKLFF. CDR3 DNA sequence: TGTGCCAGCAGTGTGACCAGGGGCGCAACTAATGAAAAACTGTTTTTT. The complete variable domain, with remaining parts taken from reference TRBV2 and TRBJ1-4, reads EPEVTQTPSHQVTQMGQEVILRCVPISNHLYFYWYRQILGQKVEFLVSFYNNEISEKSEIFDDQFSVERPDGSNFTLKIRSTKLEDSAMYFCASSVTRGATNEKLFFGSGTQLSVL.

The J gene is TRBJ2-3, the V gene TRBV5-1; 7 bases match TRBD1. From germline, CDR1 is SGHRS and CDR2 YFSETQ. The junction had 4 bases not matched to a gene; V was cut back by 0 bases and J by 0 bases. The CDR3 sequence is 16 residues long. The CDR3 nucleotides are TGCGCCAGCAGCTTGGAGGGACAGATAAGCACAGATACGCAGTATTTT. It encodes CASSLEGQISTDTQYF.

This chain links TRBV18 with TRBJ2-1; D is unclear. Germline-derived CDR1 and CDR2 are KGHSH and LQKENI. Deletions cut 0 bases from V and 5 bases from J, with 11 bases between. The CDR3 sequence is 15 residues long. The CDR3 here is CASSPPGAADNEQFF. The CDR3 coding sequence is TGTGCCAGCTCACCACCCGGCGCTGCGGACAATGAGCAGTTCTTC.

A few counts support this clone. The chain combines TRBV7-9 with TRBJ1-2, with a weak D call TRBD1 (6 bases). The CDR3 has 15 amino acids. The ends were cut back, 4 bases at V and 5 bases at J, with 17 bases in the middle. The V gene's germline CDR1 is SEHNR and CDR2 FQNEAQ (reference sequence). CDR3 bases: TGTGCCAGCAGCTCCCGCTTACAGGGAATATATGGCTACACCTTC. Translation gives CASSSRLQGIYGYTF.

CDR3 nucleotide sequence: TGTGCCAGTAGCCGTAATCCAGGGCTGGCTAATGAAAAACTGTTTTTT. This translates into CASSRNPGLANEKLFF. V is TRBV19 and J is TRBJ1-4; weak D call: TRBD1 (5 bases). In germline, CDR1 is LNHDA, CDR2 SQIVND (reference sequence). V lost 6 bases and J 3 bases, leaving 17 bases between the germline ends. The CDR3 sequence is 16 residues long.

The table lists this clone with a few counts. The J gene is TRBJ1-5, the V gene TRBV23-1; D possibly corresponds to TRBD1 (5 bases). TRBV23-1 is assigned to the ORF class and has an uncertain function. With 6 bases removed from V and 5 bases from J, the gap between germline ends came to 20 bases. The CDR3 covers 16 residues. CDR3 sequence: CASRPSGEPQDQPQHF. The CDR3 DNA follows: TGCGCCAGCAGACCCTCGGGGGAACCCCAAGATCAGCCCCAGCATTTT.

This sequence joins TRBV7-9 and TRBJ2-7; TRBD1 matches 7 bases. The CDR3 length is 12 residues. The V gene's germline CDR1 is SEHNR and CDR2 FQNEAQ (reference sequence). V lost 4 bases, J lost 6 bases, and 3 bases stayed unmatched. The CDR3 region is CASSSTGREQYF. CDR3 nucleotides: TGTGCCAGCAGCTCGACAGGGCGCGAGCAGTACTTC.

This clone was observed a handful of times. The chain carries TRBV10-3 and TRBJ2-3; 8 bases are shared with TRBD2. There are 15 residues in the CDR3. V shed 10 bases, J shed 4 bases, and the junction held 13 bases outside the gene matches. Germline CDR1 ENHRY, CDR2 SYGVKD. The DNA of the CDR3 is TGTGCCACGCAGGGGATTAGCGGGGACGCAGATACGCAGTATTTT. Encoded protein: CATQGISGDADTQYF.

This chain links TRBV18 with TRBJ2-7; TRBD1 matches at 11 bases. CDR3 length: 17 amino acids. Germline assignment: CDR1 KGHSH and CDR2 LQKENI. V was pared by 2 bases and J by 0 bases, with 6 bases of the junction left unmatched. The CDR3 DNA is TGTGCCAGCTCACCATTGGGACAGGGGGTGAGCTCCTACGAGCAGTACTTC. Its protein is CASSPLGQGVSSYEQYF.

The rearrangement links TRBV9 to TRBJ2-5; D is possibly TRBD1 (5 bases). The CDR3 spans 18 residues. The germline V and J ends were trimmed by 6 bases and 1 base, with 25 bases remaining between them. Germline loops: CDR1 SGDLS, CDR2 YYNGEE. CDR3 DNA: TGTGCCAGCAAAGGCCTCGTAGGGCGCAGGGCGCCCCAAGAGACCCAGTACTTC. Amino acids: CASKGLVGRRAPQETQYF.

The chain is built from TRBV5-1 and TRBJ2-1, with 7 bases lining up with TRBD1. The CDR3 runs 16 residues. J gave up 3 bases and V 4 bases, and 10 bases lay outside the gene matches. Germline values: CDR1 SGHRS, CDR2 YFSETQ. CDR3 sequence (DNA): TGCGCCAGCAGCGCAGAGGGACAGCCCAACTACAATGAGCAGTTCTTC. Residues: CASSAEGQPNYNEQFF.